This TCR beta chain was documented in a study of blood T cell repertoires in COVID-19. For the study at large: Whether acute or convalescent, the COVID-19 samples came from the United States, Italy and Spain. T cells, B-cell-depleted T cells, or PBMCs supplied cDNA or gDNA.

Authors' processing steps: For nucleated cells, counts were estimated from reference gene primer amplification. The method was immunoSEQ multiplex PCR; TCRdb's version includes in-frame clones alone and lacks a portion of them. The V and J calls and clone size are taken from that table; D and trimming were inferred from the DNA. The table records fewer than 180,000 clones, roughly nine tenths of them present only once. CDR3 length: 14 residues. V shed 4 bases, J shed 4 bases, and the junction held 3 bases outside the gene matches. The germline gives CDR1 SNHLY, CDR2 FYNNEI. The chain uses TRBV2 and TRBJ2-7; 11 nucleotides agree with TRBD2. Sequencing was performed on peripheral blood. The TCR was taken from an older woman with active or convalescent COVID-19. Here the CDR3 DNA reads TGTGCCAGCAGTGGACTAGCGGGGCCATACGAGCAGTACTTC. Translated: CASSGLAGPYEQYF.